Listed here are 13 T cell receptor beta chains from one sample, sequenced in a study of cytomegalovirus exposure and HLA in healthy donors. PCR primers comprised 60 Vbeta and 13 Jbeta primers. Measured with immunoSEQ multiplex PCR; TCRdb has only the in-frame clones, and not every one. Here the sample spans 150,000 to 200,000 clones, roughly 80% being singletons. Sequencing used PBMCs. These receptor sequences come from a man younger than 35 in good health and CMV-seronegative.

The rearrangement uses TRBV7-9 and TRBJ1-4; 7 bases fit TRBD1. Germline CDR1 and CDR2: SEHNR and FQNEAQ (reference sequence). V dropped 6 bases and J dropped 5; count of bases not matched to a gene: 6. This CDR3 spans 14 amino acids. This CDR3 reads CASSQQGPNEKLFF. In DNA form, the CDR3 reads TGTGCCAGCAGTCAACAGGGGCCAAATGAAAAACTGTTTTTT.

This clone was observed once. The CDR3 DNA reads as TGCGCCAGCAGCGGCGGCGGGACGGGGGGATTGTATTCACCCCTCCACTTT. Its translation: CASSGGGTGGLYSPLHF. This chain links TRBV5-1 with TRBJ1-6; D perhaps matches TRBD1 (5 bases). The CDR3 contains 17 residues. Germline V lookup: CDR1 SGHRS, CDR2 YFSETQ. Trimming stripped 4 bases from V and 8 bases from J, with 22 bases between.

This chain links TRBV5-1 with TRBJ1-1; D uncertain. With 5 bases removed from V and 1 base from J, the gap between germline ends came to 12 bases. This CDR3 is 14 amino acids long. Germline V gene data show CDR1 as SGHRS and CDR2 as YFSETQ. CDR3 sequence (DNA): TGCGCCAGCAGAGTCAACACACCGAACACTGAAGCTTTCTTT. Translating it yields CASRVNTPNTEAFF. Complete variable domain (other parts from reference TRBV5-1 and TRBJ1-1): KAGVTQTPRYLIKTRGQQVTLSCSPISGHRSVSWYQQTPGQGLQFLFEYFSETQRNKGNFPGRFSGRQFSNSRSEMNVSTLELGDSALYLCASRVNTPNTEAFFGQGTRLTVV.

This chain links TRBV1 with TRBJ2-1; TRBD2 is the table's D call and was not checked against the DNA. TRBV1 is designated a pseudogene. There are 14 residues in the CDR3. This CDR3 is CTSSQVAGGPEQFF. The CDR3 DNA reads TGCACCAGCAGCCAAGTAGCGGGGGGGCCTGAGCAGTTCTTC.

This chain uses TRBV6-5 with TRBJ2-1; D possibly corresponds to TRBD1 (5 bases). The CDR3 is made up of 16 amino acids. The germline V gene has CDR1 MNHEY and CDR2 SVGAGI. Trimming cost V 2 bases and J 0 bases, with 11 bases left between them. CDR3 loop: CASSYGAISSYNEQFF. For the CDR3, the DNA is TGTGCCAGCAGTTACGGGGCCATTAGCTCCTACAATGAGCAGTTCTTC.

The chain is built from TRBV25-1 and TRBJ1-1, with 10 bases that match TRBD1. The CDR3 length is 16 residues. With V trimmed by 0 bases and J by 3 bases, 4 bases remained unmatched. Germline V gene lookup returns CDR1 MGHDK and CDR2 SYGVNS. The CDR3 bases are TGTGCCAGCAGTGAATATATCGGGACAGGGGACACTGAAGCTTTCTTT. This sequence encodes CASSEYIGTGDTEAFF.

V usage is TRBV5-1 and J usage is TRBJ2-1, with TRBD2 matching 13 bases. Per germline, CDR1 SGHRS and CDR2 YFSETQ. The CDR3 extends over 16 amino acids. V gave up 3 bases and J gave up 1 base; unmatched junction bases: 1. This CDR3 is CASSWTSGSSYNEQFF. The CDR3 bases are TGCGCCAGCAGCTGGACTAGCGGGAGTTCCTACAATGAGCAGTTCTTC. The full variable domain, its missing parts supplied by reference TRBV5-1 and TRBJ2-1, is KAGVTQTPRYLIKTRGQQVTLSCSPISGHRSVSWYQQTPGQGLQFLFEYFSETQRNKGNFPGRFSGRQFSNSRSEMNVSTLELGDSALYLCASSWTSGSSYNEQFFGPGTRLTVL.

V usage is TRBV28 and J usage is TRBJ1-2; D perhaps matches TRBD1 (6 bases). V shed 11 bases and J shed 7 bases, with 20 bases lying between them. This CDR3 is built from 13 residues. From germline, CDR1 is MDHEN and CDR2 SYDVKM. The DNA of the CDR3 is TGTGCCGAAGGTGGGGGGGCGGCAGGTGGCTACACCTTC. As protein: CAEGGGAAGGYTF.

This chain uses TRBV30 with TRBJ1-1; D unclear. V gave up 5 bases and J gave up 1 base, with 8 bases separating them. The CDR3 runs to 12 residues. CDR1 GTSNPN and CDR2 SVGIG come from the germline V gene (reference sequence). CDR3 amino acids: CAWVGENTEAFF. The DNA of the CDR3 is TGTGCCTGGGTGGGAGAGAACACTGAAGCTTTCTTT.

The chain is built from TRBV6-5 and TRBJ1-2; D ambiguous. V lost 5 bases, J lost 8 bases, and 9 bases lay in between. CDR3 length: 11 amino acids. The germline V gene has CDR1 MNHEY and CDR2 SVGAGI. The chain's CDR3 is CASSREGGYTF. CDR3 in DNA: TGTGCCAGCAGTAGGGAGGGCGGCTACACCTTC.

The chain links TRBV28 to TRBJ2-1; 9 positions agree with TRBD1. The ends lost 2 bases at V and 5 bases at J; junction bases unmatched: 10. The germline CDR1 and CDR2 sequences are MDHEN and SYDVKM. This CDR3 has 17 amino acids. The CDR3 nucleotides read TGTGCCAGCAGTTTAGGCCCGGGGACAGGGTATCACAATGAGCAGTTCTTC. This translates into CASSLGPGTGYHNEQFF.

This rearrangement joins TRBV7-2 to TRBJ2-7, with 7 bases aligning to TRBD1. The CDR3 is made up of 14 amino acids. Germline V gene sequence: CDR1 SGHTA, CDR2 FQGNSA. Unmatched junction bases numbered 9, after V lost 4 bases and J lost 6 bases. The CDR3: CASSSRQGIPEQYF. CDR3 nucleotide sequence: TGTGCCAGCAGCTCAAGACAGGGTATTCCCGAGCAGTACTTC.

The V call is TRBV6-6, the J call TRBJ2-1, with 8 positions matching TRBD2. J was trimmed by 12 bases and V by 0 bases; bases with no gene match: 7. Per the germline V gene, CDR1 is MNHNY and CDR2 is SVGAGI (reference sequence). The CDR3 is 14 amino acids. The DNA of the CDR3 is TGTGCCAGCAGTTACTCGGTTAGCGGGGAGGGGCAGTTCTTC. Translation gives CASSYSVSGEGQFF.